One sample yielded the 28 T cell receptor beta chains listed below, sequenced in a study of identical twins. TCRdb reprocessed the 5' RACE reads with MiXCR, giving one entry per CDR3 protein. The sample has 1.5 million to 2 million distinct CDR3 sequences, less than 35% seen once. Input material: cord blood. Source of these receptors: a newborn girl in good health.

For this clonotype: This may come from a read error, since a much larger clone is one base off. This CDR3 is CAGSPGGHEQYF. DNA of the CDR3: TGTGCCGGCAGTCCTGGGGGCCACGAGCAGTACTTC. This rearrangement joins TRBV12-3 or TRBV12-4 to TRBJ2-5; the D gene is possibly TRBD1 (6 bases). The J call may be mistaken, given a closer DNA end match to TRBJ2-7. CDR3 length: 12 amino acids.

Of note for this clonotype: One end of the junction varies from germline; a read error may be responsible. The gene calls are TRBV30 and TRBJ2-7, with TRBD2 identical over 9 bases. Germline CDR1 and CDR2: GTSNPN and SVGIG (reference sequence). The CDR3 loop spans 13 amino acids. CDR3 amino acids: CAWKRGATYEQYF. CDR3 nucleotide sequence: TGTGCATGGAAGCGGGGGGCCACCTACGAGCAGTACTTC. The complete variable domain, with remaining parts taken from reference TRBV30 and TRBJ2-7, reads SQTIHQWPATLVQPVGSPLSLECTVEGTSNPNLYWYRQAAGRGLQLLFYSVGIGQISSEVPQNLSASRPQDRQFILSSKKLLLSDSGFYLCAWKRGATYEQYFGPGTRLTVT.

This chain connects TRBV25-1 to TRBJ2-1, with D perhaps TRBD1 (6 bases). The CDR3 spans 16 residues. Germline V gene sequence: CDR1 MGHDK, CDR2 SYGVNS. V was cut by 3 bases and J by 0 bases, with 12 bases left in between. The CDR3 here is CASSESRQDSYNEQFF. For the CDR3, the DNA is TGTGCCAGCAGTGAGTCCCGACAGGACTCCTACAATGAGCAGTTCTTC.

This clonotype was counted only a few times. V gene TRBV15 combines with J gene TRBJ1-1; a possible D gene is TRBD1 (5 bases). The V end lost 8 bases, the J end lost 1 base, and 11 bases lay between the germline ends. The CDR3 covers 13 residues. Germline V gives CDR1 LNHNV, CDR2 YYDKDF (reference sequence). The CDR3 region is CATRRQGNTEAFF. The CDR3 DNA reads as TGTGCCACCCGTCGTCAGGGGAACACTGAAGCTTTCTTT.

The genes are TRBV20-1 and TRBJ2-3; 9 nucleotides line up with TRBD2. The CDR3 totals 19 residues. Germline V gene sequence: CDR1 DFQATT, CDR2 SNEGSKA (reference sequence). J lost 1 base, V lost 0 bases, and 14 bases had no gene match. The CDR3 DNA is TGCAGTGCTAGAGATCTTGGGGCGGGGGGGGTTCGTGGCACAGATACGCAGTATTTT. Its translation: CSARDLGAGGVRGTDTQYF.

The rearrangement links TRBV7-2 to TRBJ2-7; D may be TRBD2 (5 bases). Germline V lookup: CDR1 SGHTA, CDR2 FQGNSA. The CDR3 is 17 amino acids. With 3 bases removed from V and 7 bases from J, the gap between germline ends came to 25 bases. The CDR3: CASSFSPVAVSGSEQYF. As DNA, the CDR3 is TGTGCCAGCAGCTTTTCCCCGGTTGCGGTCTCGGGATCTGAGCAGTACTTC. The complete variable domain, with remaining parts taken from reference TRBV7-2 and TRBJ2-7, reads GAGVSQSPSNKVTEKGKDVELRCDPISGHTALYWYRQSLGQGLEFLIYFQGNSAPDKSGLPSDRFSAERTGGSVSTLTIQRTQQEDSAVYLCASSFSPVAVSGSEQYFGPGTRLTVT.

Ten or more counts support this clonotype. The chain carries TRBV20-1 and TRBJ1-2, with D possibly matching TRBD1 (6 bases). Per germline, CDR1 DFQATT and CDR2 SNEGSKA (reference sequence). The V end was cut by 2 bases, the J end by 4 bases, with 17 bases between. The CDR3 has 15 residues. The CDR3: CSARPPTDRTYGYTF. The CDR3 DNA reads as TGCAGTGCTAGACCACCGACCGACAGGACCTATGGCTACACCTTC.

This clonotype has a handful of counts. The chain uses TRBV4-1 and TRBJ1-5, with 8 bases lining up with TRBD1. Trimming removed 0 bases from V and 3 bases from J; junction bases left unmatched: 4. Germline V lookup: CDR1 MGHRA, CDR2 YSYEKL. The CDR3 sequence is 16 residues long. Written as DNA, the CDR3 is TGCGCCAGCAGCCAAGATATGACAGGGGCCAATCAGCCCCAGCATTTT. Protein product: CASSQDMTGANQPQHF.

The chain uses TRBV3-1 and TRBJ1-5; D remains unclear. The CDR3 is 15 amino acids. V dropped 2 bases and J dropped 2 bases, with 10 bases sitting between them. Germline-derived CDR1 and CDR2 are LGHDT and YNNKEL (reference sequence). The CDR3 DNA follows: TGTGCCAGCAGCCAAAGCCCCAACGGCAATCAGCCCCAGCATTTT. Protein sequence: CASSQSPNGNQPQHF. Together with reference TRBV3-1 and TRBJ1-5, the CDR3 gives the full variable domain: DTAVSQTPKYLVTQMGNDKSIKCEQNLGHDTMYWYKQDSKKFLKIMFSYNNKELIINETVPNRFSPKSPDKAHLNLHINSLELGDSAVYFCASSQSPNGNQPQHFGDGTRLSIL.

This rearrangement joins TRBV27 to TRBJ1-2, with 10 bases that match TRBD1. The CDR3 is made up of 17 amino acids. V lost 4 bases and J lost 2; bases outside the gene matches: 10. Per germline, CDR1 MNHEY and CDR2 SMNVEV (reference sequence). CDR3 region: CASSSRTDRGRNYGYTF. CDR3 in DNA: TGTGCCAGCAGTTCACGTACTGACAGGGGGCGAAACTATGGCTACACCTTC.

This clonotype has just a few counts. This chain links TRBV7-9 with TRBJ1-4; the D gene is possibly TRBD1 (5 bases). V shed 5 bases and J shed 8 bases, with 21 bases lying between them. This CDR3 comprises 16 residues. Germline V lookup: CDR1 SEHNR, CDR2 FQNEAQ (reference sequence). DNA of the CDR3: TGTGCCAGCAGCGTGCCGGACACGGGCGGAAAAGAAAAACTGTTTTTT. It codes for CASSVPDTGGKEKLFF.

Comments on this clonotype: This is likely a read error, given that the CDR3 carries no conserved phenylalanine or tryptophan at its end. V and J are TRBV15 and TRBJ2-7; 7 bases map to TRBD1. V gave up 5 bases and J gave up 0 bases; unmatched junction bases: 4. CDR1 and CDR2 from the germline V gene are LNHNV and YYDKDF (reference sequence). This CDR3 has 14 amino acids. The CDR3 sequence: CATSVTGDSYEQYL. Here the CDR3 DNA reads TGTGCCACCAGCGTAACAGGGGACTCCTACGAGCAGTACCTC.

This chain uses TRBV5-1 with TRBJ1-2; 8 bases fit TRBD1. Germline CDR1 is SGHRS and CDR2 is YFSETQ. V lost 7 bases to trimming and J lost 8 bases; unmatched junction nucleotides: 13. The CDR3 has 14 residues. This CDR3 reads CASGTSQGAWGYTF. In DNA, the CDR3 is TGCGCCAGCGGAACCTCCCAGGGGGCCTGGGGCTACACCTTC.

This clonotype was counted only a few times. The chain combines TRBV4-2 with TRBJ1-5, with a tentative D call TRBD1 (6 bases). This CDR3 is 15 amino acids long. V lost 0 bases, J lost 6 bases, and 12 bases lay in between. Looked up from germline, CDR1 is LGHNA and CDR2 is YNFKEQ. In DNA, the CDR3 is TGTGCCAGCAGCCAAGACAGGGGACGAGGTCAGCCCCAGCATTTT. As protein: CASSQDRGRGQPQHF.

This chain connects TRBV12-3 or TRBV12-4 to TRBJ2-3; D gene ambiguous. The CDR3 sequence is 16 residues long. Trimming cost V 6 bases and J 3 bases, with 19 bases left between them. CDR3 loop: CASSPDPPRWTDTQYF. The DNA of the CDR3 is TGTGCCAGCAGCCCAGACCCTCCGAGGTGGACAGATACGCAGTATTTT.

In nucleotides, the CDR3 is TGTGCCAGTAGCGTGGCTAGCGGGACCTACTACGAGCAGTACTTC. Translating it yields CASSVASGTYYEQYF. V gene TRBV19 combines with J gene TRBJ2-7, with TRBD2 matching 9 bases. V was clipped by 6 bases and J by 3 bases; unmatched bases: 9. The length of the CDR3 is 15 residues. Germline CDR1 is LNHDA and CDR2 is SQIVND (reference sequence). Full variable domain (missing parts from reference TRBV19 and TRBJ2-7): DGGITQSPKYLFRKEGQNVTLSCEQNLNHDAMYWYRQDPGQGLRLIYYSQIVNDFQKGDIAEGYSVSREKKESFPLTVTSAQKNPTAFYLCASSVASGTYYEQYFGPGTRLTVT.

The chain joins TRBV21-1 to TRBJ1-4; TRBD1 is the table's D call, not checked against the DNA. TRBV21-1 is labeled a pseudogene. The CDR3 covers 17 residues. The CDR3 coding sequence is TGTGCCAGCAGCTTTAAAGCCCCCGGGACAGGGGGTGAAAAACTGTTTTTT. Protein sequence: CASSFKAPGTGGEKLFF.

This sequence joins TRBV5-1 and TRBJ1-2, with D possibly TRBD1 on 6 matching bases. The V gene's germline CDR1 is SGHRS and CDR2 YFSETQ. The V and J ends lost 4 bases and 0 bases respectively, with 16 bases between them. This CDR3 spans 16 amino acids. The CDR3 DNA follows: TGCGCCAGCAGCACAACCGGACAGCCAGCTAACTATGGCTACACCTTC. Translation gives CASSTTGQPANYGYTF.

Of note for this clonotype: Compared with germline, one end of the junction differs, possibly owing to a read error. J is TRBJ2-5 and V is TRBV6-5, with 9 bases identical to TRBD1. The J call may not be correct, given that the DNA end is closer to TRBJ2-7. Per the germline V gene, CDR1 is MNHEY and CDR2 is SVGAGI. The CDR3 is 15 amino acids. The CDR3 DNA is TGTACCAGCAGTTACTCGAGACAGGGGGGTTACGAGCAGTACTTC. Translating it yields CTSSYSRQGGYEQYF.

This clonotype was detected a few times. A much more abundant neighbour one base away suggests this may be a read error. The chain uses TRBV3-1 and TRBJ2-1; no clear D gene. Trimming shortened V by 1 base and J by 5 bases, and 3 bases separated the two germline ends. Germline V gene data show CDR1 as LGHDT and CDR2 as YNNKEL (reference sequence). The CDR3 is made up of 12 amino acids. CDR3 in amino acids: CASSQAHNEQFF. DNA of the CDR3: TGTGCCAGCAGCCAAGCGCACAATGAGCAGTTCTTC.

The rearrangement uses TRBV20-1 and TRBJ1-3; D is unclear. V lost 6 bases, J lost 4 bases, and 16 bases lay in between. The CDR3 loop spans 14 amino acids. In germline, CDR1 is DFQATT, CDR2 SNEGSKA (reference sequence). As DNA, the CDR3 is TGCAGTGCCAGGAGACGTTATCTAGGAAACACCATATATTTT. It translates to CSARRRYLGNTIYF.

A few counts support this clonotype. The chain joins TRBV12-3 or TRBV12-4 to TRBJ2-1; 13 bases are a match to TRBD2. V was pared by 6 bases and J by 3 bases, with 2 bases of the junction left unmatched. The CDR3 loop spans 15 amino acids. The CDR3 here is CASRLAGGYYNEQFF. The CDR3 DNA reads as TGTGCCAGCAGACTAGCGGGAGGGTACTACAATGAGCAGTTCTTC.

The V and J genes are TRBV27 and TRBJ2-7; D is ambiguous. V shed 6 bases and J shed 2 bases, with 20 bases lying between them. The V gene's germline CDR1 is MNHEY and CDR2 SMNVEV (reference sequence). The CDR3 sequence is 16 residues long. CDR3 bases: TGTGCCAGCAGGGAAGGGCCCTCATTAGTTGCCTACGAGCAGTACTTC. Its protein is CASREGPSLVAYEQYF.

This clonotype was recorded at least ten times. CDR3 DNA: TGTGCCAGCAGTTCACACGAGCAGTACTTC. It translates to CASSSHEQYF. The chain carries TRBV28 and TRBJ2-7; D gene ambiguous. Germline lookup yields CDR1 MDHEN and CDR2 SYDVKM. The CDR3 is 10 amino acids. Trimming shortened V by 4 bases and J by 5 bases, and 3 bases separated the two germline ends.

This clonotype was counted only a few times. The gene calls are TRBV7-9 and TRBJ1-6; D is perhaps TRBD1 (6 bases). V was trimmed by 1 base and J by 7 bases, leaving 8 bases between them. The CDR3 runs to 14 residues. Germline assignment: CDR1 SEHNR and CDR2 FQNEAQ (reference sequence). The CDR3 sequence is CASSLDQGNSPLHF. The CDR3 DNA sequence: TGTGCCAGCAGCTTAGACCAGGGGAATTCACCCCTCCACTTT.

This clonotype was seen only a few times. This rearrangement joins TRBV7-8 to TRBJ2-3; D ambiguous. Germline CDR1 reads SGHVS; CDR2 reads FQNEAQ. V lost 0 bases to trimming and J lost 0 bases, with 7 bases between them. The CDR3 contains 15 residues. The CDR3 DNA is TGTGCCAGCAGCTTAGCCTCCCTGAGCACAGATACGCAGTATTTT. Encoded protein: CASSLASLSTDTQYF.

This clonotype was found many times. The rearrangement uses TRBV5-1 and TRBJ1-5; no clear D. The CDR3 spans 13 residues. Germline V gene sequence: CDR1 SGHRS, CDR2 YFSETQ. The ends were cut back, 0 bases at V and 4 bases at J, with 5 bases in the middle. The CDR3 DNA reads TGCGCCAGCAGCTTGGCGGCAAATCAGCCCCAGCATTTT. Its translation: CASSLAANQPQHF.

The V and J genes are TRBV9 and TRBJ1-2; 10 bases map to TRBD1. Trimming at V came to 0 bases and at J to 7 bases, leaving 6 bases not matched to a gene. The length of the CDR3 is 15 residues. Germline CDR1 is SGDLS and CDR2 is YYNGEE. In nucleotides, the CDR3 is TGTGCCAGCAGCGTAGCCGGGACAGGGGAGATTGGCTACACCTTC. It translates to CASSVAGTGEIGYTF. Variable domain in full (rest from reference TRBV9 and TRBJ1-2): DSGVTQTPKHLITATGQRVTLRCSPRSGDLSVYWYQQSLDQGLQFLIQYYNGEERAKGNILERFSAQQFPDLHSELNLSSLELGDSALYFCASSVAGTGEIGYTFGSGTRLTVV.